The entry that follows covers one T cell receptor (beta chain) sequence. Its binding antigen is unknown. No qualities accompany the bases; no much larger clone lies one base away. The CDR3 has 15 amino acids, counting the end cysteine and phenylalanine. The sequence is cut down to CDR3 DNA, 45 bases in frame from base 1. V was cut back by 4 bases and J by 2 bases, leaving a gap of 15 bases between them. For CDR1 and CDR2, the germline V gene lists SNHLY and FYNNEI. This record belongs to a study of blood T cells in healthy people across ages (dated by TCRdb to about 2015). Regarding the study in general: In model experiments, template switching captured roughly one uniquely barcoded TCR beta cDNA molecule for every two T cells. The study measured age-related changes in TCR beta repertoire diversity using deep sequencing normalized with unique cDNA molecular identifiers. For two donors (one aged 18 to 29 and one aged 80 or older), the study analyzed two additional independent replicas of 1 million unique cDNA reads from the same blood draw. The donors were split into four age groups: young (average approximately 16 years), middle-aged (roughly 40), aged (about 62) and long-lived (approximately 80). To avoid experimental bias, donors of different ages were distributed randomly across sequencing lanes.

The study at large found these results: Donor CMV infection status was unknown, potentially confounding age-related changes in expanded clonotypes. As age increased, observed TCR beta diversity per million T cells dropped in a roughly linear way, and a significant reduction was already evident by age approximately 40. There was a strong correlation between observed TCR beta diversity and the percentage of naive T cells measured by flow cytometry. Estimates of total diversity from one million sequenced T cells were regarded as lower bounds and underestimates. Because profiling used bulk unsorted PBMCs, naive and antigen-experienced compartments could not be compared conclusively. Compared with the aged group, the long-lived group had more naive CD4+ T cells, fewer expanded clones and increased TCR diversity, a pattern suggesting age selection.

Library preparation employed 5' RACE. For sequencing, an Illumina HiSeq 2500 was employed. The second PCR ran for about 6 to 11 cycles and used a J-beta primer mix along with a sample-barcoded 5' primer. A unique molecular identifier was introduced onto each TCR beta cDNA molecule by a template-switch 5' adaptor carrying 12 random nucleotides. Each sample yielded at least 2.5 million CDR3-containing paired-end reads. First-strand cDNA synthesis was performed from all RNA using the Mint cDNA synthesis kit, with priming by a TRBC-specific oligonucleotide. Following uracil-DNA glycosylase treatment, all cDNA underwent a first 18-cycle PCR with the universal primers M1SS and BC2_uni_R. Turning to the authors' computational methods: Normalization of each sample was performed by random selection of 1 million high-quality reads, each carrying a distinct molecular identifier. Instead of being binned into consensus sequences, reads that shared molecular identifiers were thrown out. MiTCR, with a Q25 quality threshold and the strictest error-elimination algorithm, was used for CDR3 identification, clonotype clustering and error correction. Lower-bound total TCR beta diversity was estimated with a nonparametric unseen species model using Euler transformation. TCRdb reprocessing: public reads trimmed at Q25 with fastp, clones called with MiXCR, in-frame beta chains kept. Records with the same CDR3 protein are collapsed into one entry carrying the most frequent genes and DNA. TCRdb's processing, not the authors' own work, is the source of the V and J calls. Within this sample are about 830,000 distinct CDR3 sequences, with roughly 60% of them counted one time only. The ten top clones hold around 20% of the sample.

The approximately 39 donors, aged about 6 to 100 years, were systemically healthy Caucasian individuals from Russia. Around 9.9 milliliters of peripheral blood were collected from each donor into EDTA-treated Vacutainer tubes. PBMCs were isolated by Ficoll-Paque density-gradient centrifugation, with at least 6 million obtained per sample. Trizol reagent was used to extract total RNA from PBMCs, with at least 5 micrograms per sample. For every donor, flow cytometry on a PBMC aliquot measured the percentage of naive CD45RAhigh/CD27high T cells. Recombination linked TRBV2 to TRBJ2-7; no D gene can be assigned with confidence. Material: blood. This TCR was sampled from a man aged 25-40 years in good health. This receptor has the CDR3 CASSVEALTTYEQYF. The DNA sequence reads TGTGCCAGCAGTGTTGAGGCCCTGACAACCTACGAGCAGTACTTC. With the portions outside the CDR3 filled from the reference TRBV2 and TRBJ2-7 genes, the complete variable region becomes EPEVTQTPSHQVTQMGQEVILRCVPISNHLYFYWYRQILGQKVEFLVSFYNNEISEKSEIFDDQFSVERPDGSNFTLKIRSTKLEDSAMYFCASSVEALTTYEQYFGPGTRLTVT.